The subject of this entry is one T cell receptor beta chain. Its antigen is as yet unknown. This record comes from a study of OX40 agonist ivuxolimab in advanced cancers. Turning to the study itself: Males comprised roughly four fifths of the group, whose mean age was roughly 64 years (range roughly 20 to 85). General study findings and limits: CD8+ T cells (on average) carried more expanded clones than CD4+ T cells.

Trimming cost V 1 base and J 4 bases, with 14 bases left between them. Germline CDR1 SGHRS, CDR2 YFSETQ. The CDR3 loop spans 15 amino acids. Sequencing used immunoSEQ multiplex PCR; TCRdb keeps in-frame clones, though not all of them. The sample carries 100,000 or so clones, approximately 90% recorded once. The receptor was isolated from an adult with an advanced solid tumor such as melanoma, head and neck, liver or kidney cancer. The chain links TRBV5-1 to TRBJ2-5; weak D call: TRBD1 (7 bases). Sample: CD4+ or CD8+ T cells sorted from blood, taken in a trial of the OX40 agonist ivuxolimab. The CDR3 spells CASSLWAGGGETQYF. The CDR3 DNA reads as TGCGCCAGCAGCTTGTGGGCAGGGGGAGGAGAGACCCAGTACTTC.